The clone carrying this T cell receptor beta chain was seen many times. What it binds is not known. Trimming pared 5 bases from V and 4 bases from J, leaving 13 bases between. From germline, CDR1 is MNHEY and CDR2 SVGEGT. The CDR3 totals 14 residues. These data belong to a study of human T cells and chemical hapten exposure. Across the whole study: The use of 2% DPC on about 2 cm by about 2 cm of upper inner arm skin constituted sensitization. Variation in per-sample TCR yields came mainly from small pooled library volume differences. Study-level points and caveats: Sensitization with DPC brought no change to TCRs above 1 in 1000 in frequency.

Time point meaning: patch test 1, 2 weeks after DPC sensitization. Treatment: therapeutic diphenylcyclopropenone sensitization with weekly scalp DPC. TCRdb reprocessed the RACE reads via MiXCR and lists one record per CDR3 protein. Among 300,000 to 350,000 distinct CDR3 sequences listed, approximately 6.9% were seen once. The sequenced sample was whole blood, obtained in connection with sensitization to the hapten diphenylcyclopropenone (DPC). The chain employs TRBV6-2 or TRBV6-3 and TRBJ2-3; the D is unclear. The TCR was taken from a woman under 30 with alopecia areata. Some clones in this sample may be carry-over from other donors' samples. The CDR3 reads CASSPGSAADTQYF. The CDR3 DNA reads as TGTGCCAGCAGTCCCGGGTCGGCCGCAGATACGCAGTATTTT.